The 8 T cell receptor beta chains given below trace back to one sample, sequenced in a study of long-term antiretroviral therapy in people with HIV. A v3.0 immunoSEQ assay was performed at survey level. Profiled with immunoSEQ multiplex PCR; TCRdb holds only in-frame clones, not every one. The sample carries some 19,000 clones, around 77% recorded once. Material: unsorted PBMCs, obtained 2.2 years after starting antiretroviral therapy. The receptors originated from a man between 50 and 59 years old with HIV.

This clone has only a few counts. V is TRBV7-9 and J is TRBJ2-1; TRBD2 agrees at 8 bases. V trimming: 2 bases; J trimming: 9 bases; junction bases outside the gene matches: 12. CDR3 length equals 16 residues. CDR1 SEHNR and CDR2 FQNEAQ come from the germline V gene (reference sequence). The CDR3 nucleotides are TGTGCCAGCAGCTTACGGGACGGACTAGCTGAGGGTGAGCAGTTCTTC. Translated, it gives CASSLRDGLAEGEQFF.

This chain joins TRBV5-1 and TRBJ2-1, with unresolved D. From germline, CDR1 is SGHRS and CDR2 YFSETQ. V lost 0 bases, J lost 2 bases, and 6 bases lay in between. The CDR3 covers 14 residues. The chain's CDR3 is CASSLAPTYNEQFF. The CDR3 DNA follows: TGCGCCAGCAGCTTGGCCCCCACCTACAATGAGCAGTTCTTC.

This clone was seen a single time. J is TRBJ2-2 and V is TRBV6-6; 10 nucleotides align to TRBD2. In germline, CDR1 is MNHNY, CDR2 SVGAGI (reference sequence). J gave up 7 bases and V 4 bases, and 9 bases lay outside the gene matches. The CDR3 loop spans 16 amino acids. The CDR3 nucleotides are TGTGCCAGCAGTTTAGAGCGGGGGGGCCTTGGCGGGGAGCTGTTTTTT. Its protein is CASSLERGGLGGELFF.

The CDR3: CSVEMDDKETQYF. The CDR3 region has the DNA TGCAGCGTTGAGATGGACGATAAAGAGACCCAGTACTTC. V usage is TRBV29-1 and J usage is TRBJ2-5; D ambiguous. Germline assignment: CDR1 SQVTM and CDR2 ANQGSEA. V dropped 3 bases and J dropped 3 bases, with 11 bases sitting between them. This CDR3 has 13 residues. Using reference TRBV29-1 and TRBJ2-5 for the parts outside the CDR3, the full variable domain is SAVISQKPSRDICQRGTSLTIQCQVDSQVTMMFWYRQQPGQSLTLIATANQGSEATYESGFVIDKFPISRPNLTFSTLTVSNMSPEDSSIYLCSVEMDDKETQYFGPGTRLLVL.

This clone was counted once. V gene TRBV6-1 combines with J gene TRBJ2-7; 9 bases are shared with TRBD1. Germline V CDR1 and CDR2: MNHNS, SASEGT. Unmatched junction bases numbered 6, after V lost 4 bases and J lost 2 bases. The CDR3 runs 15 residues. The CDR3: CASSGDRVFPYEQYF. CDR3 in DNA: TGTGCCAGCAGTGGGGACAGGGTTTTTCCCTACGAGCAGTACTTC.

The rearrangement joins TRBV28 to TRBJ2-5, with D perhaps TRBD2 (6 bases). Germline assignment: CDR1 MDHEN and CDR2 SYDVKM. Trimming removed 2 bases at V and 3 bases at J, with 16 bases between. This CDR3 spans 16 amino acids. CDR3 protein: CASSLIWGSGEETQYF. The CDR3 coding sequence is TGTGCCAGCAGTTTAATTTGGGGTAGCGGAGAAGAGACCCAGTACTTC.

This chain links TRBV5-1 with TRBJ1-4; D perhaps matches TRBD1 (6 bases). The germline V gene encodes CDR1 SGHRS and CDR2 YFSETQ. The CDR3 is 18 residues long. V was shortened by 2 bases and J by 7 bases, with 24 bases between the two germline ends. CDR3 DNA sequence: TGCGCCAGCAGCTTACCCGCGGTAACACAGGGCCGGGGTGAAAAACTGTTTTTT. Its translation is CASSLPAVTQGRGEKLFF.

The rearrangement links TRBV15 to TRBJ2-2; the D gene could be TRBD1 or TRBD2 (5 bases each). Trimming shortened V by 3 bases and J by 4 bases, and 12 bases separated the two germline ends. In germline, CDR1 is LNHNV, CDR2 YYDKDF (reference sequence). The CDR3 runs to 15 residues. CDR3 sequence (DNA): TGTGCCACCAGCAGCGGGGCTAAAATCACCGGGGAGCTGTTTTTT. It encodes CATSSGAKITGELFF.